The T cell receptor beta chain described here comes from a study of shared clonotypes between healthy human individuals. Study observations and caveats: Some clonotypes were shared by all four sorted-subset donors, while others were not shared. The non-shared ones had lower generation probabilities than the shared ones. With a handful of donors compared, around 5% of naive CD4 clonotypes were shared. In general, naive subsets displayed greater estimated richness than memory subsets did.

Clones were read by immunoSEQ multiplex PCR, and TCRdb kept only the in-frame ones, dropping some. Here the sample spans about 2,100,000 clones, just over 90% being singletons. Positively selected for CCR7, the CD45RO-negative cells used as naive CD8 cells excluded terminally differentiated effector memory CD45RA+ cells. Nashville, Tennessee was home to all donors, each a Caucasian adult. The CDR3 length is 15 residues. Germline V gene sequence: CDR1 PRHDT, CDR2 FYEKMQ (reference sequence). Trimming removed 5 bases from V and 8 bases from J; junction bases left unmatched: 11. A note on this clone: Its specificity is not known.

The sample was naive CD8+ T cells from PBMCs. This TCR was recovered from a man between 18 and 29 years old in good health. Some clones in this sample may be carry-over from other donors' samples. The chain links TRBV13 to TRBJ2-1; 8 bases agree with TRBD2. CDR3 in amino acids: CASSIRSGSVDEQFF. CDR3 bases: TGTGCCAGCAGCATAAGGAGCGGGAGTGTCGATGAGCAGTTCTTC.